Detailed here is one TCR beta chain. This clone's antigen is unknown. A junction boundary mismatches the germline segment, possibly from a read error. These data originate in a study of control samples from healthy donors and cancer patients (dated by TCRdb to between 2020 and 2021). From its cysteine to its phenylalanine, the CDR3 spans 17 amino acids. Just CDR3 DNA is preserved here, 51 bases in frame from base 1. The germline V gene specifies SGHTA as CDR1 and FQGNSA as CDR2. Library preparation used the immunoSEQ multiplex PCR assay. TCRdb's version of the immuneACCESS table is confined to in-frame rearrangements and falls short of the full clone set. An unresolved V gene accounts for under half of the shortfall where checked; the remainder is of unknown origin. The sample yields tens of thousands of clones; around 87% were counted once. In total, the top ten clones hold around a fifth of the sample.

This chain is built from TRBV7-2 and TRBJ2-2; a stretch of 10 junction bases matches TRBD2. This clonotype was obtained from a man aged 45 to 65 in good health. Sequenced: blood. The CDR3 here reads CASSSRPGLAKTGELFF. The nucleotide sequence is TGTGCCAGCAGCTCCAGACCGGGACTAGCGAAGACCGGGGAGCTGTTTTTT.